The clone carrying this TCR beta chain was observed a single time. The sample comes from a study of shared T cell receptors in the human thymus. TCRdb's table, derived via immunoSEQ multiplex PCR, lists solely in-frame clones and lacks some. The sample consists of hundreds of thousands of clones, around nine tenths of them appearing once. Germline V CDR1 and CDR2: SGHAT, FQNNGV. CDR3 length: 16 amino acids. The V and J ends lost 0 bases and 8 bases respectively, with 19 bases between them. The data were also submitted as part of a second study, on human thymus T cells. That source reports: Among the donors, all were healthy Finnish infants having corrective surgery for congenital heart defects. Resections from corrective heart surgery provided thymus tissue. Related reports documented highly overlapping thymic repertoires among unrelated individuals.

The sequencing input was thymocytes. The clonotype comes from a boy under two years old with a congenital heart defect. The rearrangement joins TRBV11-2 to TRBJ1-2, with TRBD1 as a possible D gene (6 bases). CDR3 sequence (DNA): TGTGCCAGCAGCTTAGATCCCGGAGGGAGGGGGGAAGGCTACACCTTC. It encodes CASSLDPGGRGEGYTF.